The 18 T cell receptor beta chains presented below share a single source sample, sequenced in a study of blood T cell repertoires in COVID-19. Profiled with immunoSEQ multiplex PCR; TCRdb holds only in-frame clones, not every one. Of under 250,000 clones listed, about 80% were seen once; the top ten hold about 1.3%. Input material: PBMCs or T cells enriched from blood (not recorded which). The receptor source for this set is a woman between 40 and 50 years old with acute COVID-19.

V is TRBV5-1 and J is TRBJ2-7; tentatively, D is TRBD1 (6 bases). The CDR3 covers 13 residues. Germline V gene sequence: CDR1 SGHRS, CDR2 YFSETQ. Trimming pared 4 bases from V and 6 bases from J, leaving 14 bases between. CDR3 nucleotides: TGCGCCAGCAGCACCGGGACACTTCGCGAGCAGTACTTC. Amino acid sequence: CASSTGTLREQYF.

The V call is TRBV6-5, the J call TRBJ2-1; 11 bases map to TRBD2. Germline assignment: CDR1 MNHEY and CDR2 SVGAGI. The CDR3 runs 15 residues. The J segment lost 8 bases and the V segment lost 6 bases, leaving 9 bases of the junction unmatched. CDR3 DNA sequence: TGTGCCAGCAGACTAGCGGGAGACACCACCGATGAGCAGTTCTTC. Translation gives CASRLAGDTTDEQFF.

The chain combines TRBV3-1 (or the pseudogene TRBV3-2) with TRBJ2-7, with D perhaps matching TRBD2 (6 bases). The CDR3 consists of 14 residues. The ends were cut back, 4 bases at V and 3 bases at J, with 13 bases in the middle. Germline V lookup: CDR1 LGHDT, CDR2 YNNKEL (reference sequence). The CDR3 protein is CASSPRRAGYEQYF. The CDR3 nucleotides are TGTGCCAGCAGCCCCCGAAGAGCGGGCTACGAGCAGTACTTC.

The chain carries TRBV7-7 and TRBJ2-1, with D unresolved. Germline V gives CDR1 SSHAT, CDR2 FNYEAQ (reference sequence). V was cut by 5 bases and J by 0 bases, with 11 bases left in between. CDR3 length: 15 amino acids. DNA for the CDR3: TGTGCCAGCAGCCCGGGTAGTGGCTCCTACAATGAGCAGTTCTTC. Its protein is CASSPGSGSYNEQFF.

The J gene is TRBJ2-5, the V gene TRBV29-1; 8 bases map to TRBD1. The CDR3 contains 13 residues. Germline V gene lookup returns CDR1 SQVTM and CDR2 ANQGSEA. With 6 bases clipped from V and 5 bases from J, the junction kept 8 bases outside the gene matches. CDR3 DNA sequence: TGCAGCGTACGTCCGGGACAGGCGGAGACCCAGTACTTC. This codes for CSVRPGQAETQYF.

The CDR3 reads CASSQWQGAETGELFF. The CDR3 DNA sequence: TGCGCCAGCAGCCAGTGGCAGGGGGCAGAGACCGGGGAGCTGTTTTTT. V is TRBV4-1 and J is TRBJ2-2; 8 nucleotides match TRBD1. The germline V gene encodes CDR1 MGHRA and CDR2 YSYEKL. V lost 3 bases, J lost 5 bases, and 8 bases stayed unmatched. This CDR3 region has 16 residues.

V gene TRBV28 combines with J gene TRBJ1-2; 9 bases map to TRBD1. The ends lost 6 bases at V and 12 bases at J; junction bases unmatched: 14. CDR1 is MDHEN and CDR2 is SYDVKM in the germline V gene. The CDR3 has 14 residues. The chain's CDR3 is CASSRQRDRVKNTF. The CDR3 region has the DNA TGTGCCAGCAGCCGACAGCGGGACAGGGTGAAAAACACCTTC.

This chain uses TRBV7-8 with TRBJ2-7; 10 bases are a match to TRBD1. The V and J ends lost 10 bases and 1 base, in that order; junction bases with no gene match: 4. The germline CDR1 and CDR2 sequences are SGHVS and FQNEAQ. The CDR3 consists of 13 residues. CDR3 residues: CATGTGDSYEQYF. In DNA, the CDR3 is TGTGCCACCGGGACAGGGGATTCCTACGAGCAGTACTTC.

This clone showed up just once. The CDR3 DNA sequence: TGTGCCAGTAGTCTCGGACGGAGGACTGAAGCTTTCTTT. This codes for CASSLGRRTEAFF. This chain uses TRBV19 with TRBJ1-1; D is unclear. V was trimmed by 5 bases and J by 5 bases, leaving 12 bases between them. The CDR3 runs to 13 residues. CDR1 is LNHDA, CDR2 SQIVND, per germline (reference sequence).

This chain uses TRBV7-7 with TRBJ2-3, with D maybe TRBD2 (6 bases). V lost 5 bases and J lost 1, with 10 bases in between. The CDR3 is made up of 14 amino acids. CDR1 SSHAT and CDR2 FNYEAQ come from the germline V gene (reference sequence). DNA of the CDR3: TGTGCCAGCAGCGCCAGCGGGCGCACAGATACGCAGTATTTT. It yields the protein CASSASGRTDTQYF.

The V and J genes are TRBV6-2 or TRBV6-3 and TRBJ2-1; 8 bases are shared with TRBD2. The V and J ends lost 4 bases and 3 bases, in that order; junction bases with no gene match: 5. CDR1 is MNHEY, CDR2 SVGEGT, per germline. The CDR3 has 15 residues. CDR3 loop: CASSSGTRVYNEQFF. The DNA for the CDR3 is TGTGCCAGCAGTTCCGGGACTAGGGTCTACAATGAGCAGTTCTTC.

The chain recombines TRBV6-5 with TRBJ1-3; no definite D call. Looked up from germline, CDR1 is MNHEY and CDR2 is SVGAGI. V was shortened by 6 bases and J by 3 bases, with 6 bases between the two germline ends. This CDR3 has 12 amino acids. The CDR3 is CASSPFGNTIYF. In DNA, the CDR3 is TGTGCCAGCAGCCCCTTTGGAAACACCATATATTTT.

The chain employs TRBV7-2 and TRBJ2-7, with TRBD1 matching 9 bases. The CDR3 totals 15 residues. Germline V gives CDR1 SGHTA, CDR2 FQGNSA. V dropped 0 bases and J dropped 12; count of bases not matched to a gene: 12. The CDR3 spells CASSLALITGGNLYF. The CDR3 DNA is TGTGCCAGCAGCTTAGCGCTTATAACAGGGGGCAACCTGTACTTC.

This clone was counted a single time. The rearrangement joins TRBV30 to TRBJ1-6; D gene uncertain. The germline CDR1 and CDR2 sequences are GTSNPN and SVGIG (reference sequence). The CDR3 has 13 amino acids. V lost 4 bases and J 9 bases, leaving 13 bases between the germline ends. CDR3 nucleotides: TGTGCCTGGACGGAGGTGGGAAGTTCACCCCTCCACTTT. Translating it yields CAWTEVGSSPLHF.

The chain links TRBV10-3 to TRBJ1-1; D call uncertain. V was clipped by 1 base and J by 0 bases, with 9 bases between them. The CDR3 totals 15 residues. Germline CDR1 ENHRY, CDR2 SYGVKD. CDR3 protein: CAISELNRLNTEAFF. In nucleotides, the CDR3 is TGTGCCATCAGTGAGTTGAACAGATTGAACACTGAAGCTTTCTTT.

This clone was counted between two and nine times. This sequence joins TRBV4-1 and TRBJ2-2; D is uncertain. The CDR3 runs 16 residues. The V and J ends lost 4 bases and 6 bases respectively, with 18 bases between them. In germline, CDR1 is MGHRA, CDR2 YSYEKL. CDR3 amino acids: CASSLRSEEFPGELFF. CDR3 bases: TGCGCCAGCAGCCTCCGTAGTGAGGAGTTCCCCGGGGAGCTGTTTTTT.

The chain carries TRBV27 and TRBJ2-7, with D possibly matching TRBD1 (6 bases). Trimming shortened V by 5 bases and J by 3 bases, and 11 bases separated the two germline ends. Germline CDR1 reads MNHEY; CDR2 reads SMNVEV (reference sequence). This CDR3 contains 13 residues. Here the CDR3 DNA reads TGTGCCAGCAGTACACGGACAGACTACGAGCAGTACTTC. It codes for CASSTRTDYEQYF.

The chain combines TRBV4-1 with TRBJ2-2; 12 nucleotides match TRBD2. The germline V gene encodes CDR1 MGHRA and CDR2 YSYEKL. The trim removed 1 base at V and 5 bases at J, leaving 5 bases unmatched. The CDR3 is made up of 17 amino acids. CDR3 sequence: CASSQAGLAGNTGELFF. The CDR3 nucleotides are TGCGCCAGCAGCCAAGCAGGACTAGCGGGAAATACCGGGGAGCTGTTTTTT.